These 19 T cell receptor beta chains share one sample of origin, sequenced in a study of blood T cell repertoires in COVID-19 (dated by TCRdb to about 2020). The library was built by means of the immunoSEQ multiplex PCR assay. TCRdb retrieved this table from immuneACCESS and kept in-frame rearrangements only. Not all clones are present; in checked studies, unresolved V genes account for under half, and no reason is known for the remainder. The sample yields some 120,000 clones; around 82% were counted once. 12% of the sample is taken by the ten largest. Sequenced sample: peripheral blood. These receptor sequences come from a woman in her thirties who had recovered from COVID-19.

This sequence joins TRBV4-1 and TRBJ2-7; 8 nucleotides align to TRBD1. Unmatched junction bases numbered 8, after V lost 3 bases and J lost 4 bases. CDR1 and CDR2 (germline): MGHRA, YSYEKL. CDR3 size: 15 residues. CDR3: CASSQSDRGIYEQYF. The CDR3 DNA is TGCGCCAGCAGCCAGAGTGACAGGGGAATATACGAGCAGTACTTC.

The chain uses TRBV6-1 and TRBJ2-1; 8 bases line up with TRBD2. Trimming removed 4 bases from V and 3 bases from J; junction bases left unmatched: 11. Germline CDR1 reads MNHNS; CDR2 reads SASEGT. The CDR3 covers 17 residues. The CDR3 protein is CASSGLLERESYNEQFF. In DNA form, the CDR3 reads TGTGCCAGCAGTGGCCTTCTTGAGCGGGAGAGCTACAATGAGCAGTTCTTC.

The J gene is TRBJ1-1, the V gene TRBV5-6, with 8 bases matching TRBD1. From germline, CDR1 is SGHDT and CDR2 YYEEEE. V lost 0 bases, J lost 10 bases, and 5 bases stayed unmatched. The CDR3 contains 13 residues. The CDR3 nucleotides are TGTGCCAGCAGCTTGGACAGGGGGGATGCAGCTTTCTTT. Amino acid sequence: CASSLDRGDAAFF.

The chain recombines TRBV4-1 with TRBJ2-2; 13 bases are shared with TRBD2. V was pared by 2 bases and J by 1 base, with 4 bases of the junction left unmatched. The CDR3 extends over 18 amino acids. Germline V gives CDR1 MGHRA, CDR2 YSYEKL. The chain's CDR3 is CASSQRLAGGENTGELFF. The CDR3 DNA follows: TGCGCCAGCAGCCAAAGACTAGCGGGGGGCGAGAACACCGGGGAGCTGTTTTTT.

The chain links TRBV5-4 to TRBJ2-2; 13 nucleotides agree with TRBD2. Losses at the gene ends were 0 bases for V and 3 bases for J; bases not matched to a gene: 2. CDR1 and CDR2 (germline): SGHNT, YYREEE (reference sequence). The CDR3 extends over 17 amino acids. CDR3 region: CASSLGGLAGDTGELFF. The CDR3 nucleotides are TGTGCCAGCAGCTTGGGCGGACTAGCGGGGGACACCGGGGAGCTGTTTTTT. Together with reference TRBV5-4 and TRBJ2-2, the CDR3 gives the full variable domain: ETGVTQSPTHLIKTRGQQVTLRCSSQSGHNTVSWYQQALGQGPQFIFQYYREEENGRGNFPPRFSGLQFPNYSSELNVNALELDDSALYLCASSLGGLAGDTGELFFGEGSRLTVL.

A word on this clone: Other DNA sequences in the sample encode the same CDR3. This chain joins TRBV7-3 and TRBJ1-1; D perhaps matches TRBD1 (6 bases). From germline, CDR1 is SGHTA and CDR2 FQGTGA. V shed 4 bases and J shed 1 base, with 7 bases lying between them. The CDR3 has 13 amino acids. CDR3 nucleotide sequence: TGTGCCAGCAGCTCGACAGGGAACACTGAAGCTTTCTTT. Residues: CASSSTGNTEAFF. Combining the CDR3 with reference TRBV7-3 and TRBJ1-1 gives the whole variable domain GAGVSQTPSNKVTEKGKYVELRCDPISGHTALYWYRQSLGQGPEFLIYFQGTGAADDSGLPNDRFFAVRPEGSVSTLKIQRTERGDSAVYLCASSSTGNTEAFFGQGTRLTVV.

V usage is TRBV3-1 (or the pseudogene TRBV3-2) and J usage is TRBJ1-2; D call uncertain. The CDR3 spans 17 residues. V lost 1 base and J 4 bases, leaving 19 bases between the germline ends. CDR1 and CDR2 (germline): LGHDT, YNNKEL (reference sequence). The CDR3 protein is CASSQGFGRELGYGYTF. DNA of the CDR3: TGTGCCAGCAGCCAAGGATTCGGGAGGGAATTAGGCTATGGCTACACCTTC.

The genes are TRBV3-1 (or the pseudogene TRBV3-2) and TRBJ2-1; TRBD2 matches 9 bases. From germline, CDR1 is LGHDT and CDR2 YNNKEL (reference sequence). The CDR3 covers 14 residues. Unmatched junction bases numbered 2, after V lost 1 base and J lost 7 bases. Here the CDR3 reads CASSQGGRVNEQFF. For the CDR3, the DNA is TGTGCCAGCAGCCAAGGCGGGAGGGTAAATGAGCAGTTCTTC.

The chain employs TRBV3-1 (or the pseudogene TRBV3-2) and TRBJ1-1; weak D call: TRBD1 (6 bases). The V and J ends lost 4 bases and 3 bases respectively, with 9 bases between them. The germline V gene encodes CDR1 LGHDT and CDR2 YNNKEL (reference sequence). The CDR3 is made up of 13 amino acids. CDR3 in amino acids: CASSPRGYTEAFF. The CDR3 DNA follows: TGTGCCAGCAGCCCTAGGGGGTACACTGAAGCTTTCTTT.

V gene TRBV5-1 combines with J gene TRBJ2-1, with 10 bases fitting TRBD2. Germline values: CDR1 SGHRS, CDR2 YFSETQ. V shed 0 bases and J 6 bases; nucleotides not matched to a gene: 12. This CDR3 comprises 18 residues. In DNA form, the CDR3 reads TGCGCCAGCAGCTTGGCTACCCCTAGCGGGAGATCAGCCAATGAGCAGTTCTTC. This gives the protein CASSLATPSGRSANEQFF.

This clone was observed once. The chain recombines TRBV18 with TRBJ1-3; 12 bases line up with TRBD1. The CDR3 runs to 17 residues. Germline-derived CDR1 and CDR2 are KGHSH and LQKENI. V shed 0 bases, J shed 4 bases, and the junction held 4 bases outside the gene matches. As DNA, the CDR3 is TGTGCCAGCTCACCACCGGGACAGGGGGCGAGAGGAAACACCATATATTTT. Translation: CASSPPGQGARGNTIYF.

This chain joins TRBV6-5 and TRBJ1-5; D remains unclear. Germline CDR1 MNHEY, CDR2 SVGAGI. The CDR3 length is 13 residues. V lost 9 bases and J lost 5, with 14 bases in between. The CDR3 nucleotides read TGTGCCAGTGGGCTTGAGCCCTATCAGCCCCAGCATTTT. It translates to CASGLEPYQPQHF.

The rearrangement links TRBV4-1 to TRBJ2-1, with D perhaps matching TRBD2 (5 bases). Germline lookup yields CDR1 MGHRA and CDR2 YSYEKL. Trimming cost V 4 bases and J 0 bases, with 13 bases left between them. This CDR3 has 16 amino acids. This CDR3 is CASSPRGTSSYNEQFF. The CDR3 DNA is TGCGCCAGCAGCCCTCGGGGAACAAGCTCCTACAATGAGCAGTTCTTC.

V is TRBV12-5 and J is TRBJ2-1, with D possibly matching TRBD2 (5 bases). V was shortened by 1 base and J by 9 bases, with 13 bases between the two germline ends. CDR3 length: 14 amino acids. The V gene's germline CDR1 is LGHNT and CDR2 FRNRAP. The CDR3 DNA reads as TGTGCTAGTGGTTTGGGTGGCGGGCTGAGTGAGCAGTTCTTC. It specifies CASGLGGGLSEQFF.

This rearrangement joins TRBV6-5 to TRBJ2-1, with a tentative D call TRBD1 (7 bases). CDR3 length: 13 residues. V was trimmed by 5 bases and J by 7 bases, leaving 12 bases between them. Germline CDR1 and CDR2: MNHEY and SVGAGI. The DNA for the CDR3 is TGTGCCAGCAGTCGGGACAGCGGGAATGAGCAGTTCTTC. This encodes CASSRDSGNEQFF.

The rearrangement joins TRBV29-1 to TRBJ2-2; 11 bases match TRBD1. The CDR3 sequence is 15 residues long. V was pared by 1 base and J by 6 bases, with 4 bases of the junction left unmatched. Germline CDR1 reads SQVTM; CDR2 reads ANQGSEA. CDR3 loop: CSVEAGQGAAGELFF. CDR3 bases: TGCAGCGTTGAAGCTGGACAGGGGGCGGCCGGGGAGCTGTTTTTT.

The V gene is TRBV2, the J gene TRBJ2-1; 9 nucleotides align to TRBD2. The germline gives CDR1 SNHLY, CDR2 FYNNEI. Losses at the gene ends were 8 bases for V and 0 bases for J; bases not matched to a gene: 14. This CDR3 contains 18 residues. DNA for the CDR3: TGTGCCAGCCAGAGCTCAGGGACTAGCTTAAGCTCCTACAATGAGCAGTTCTTC. Encoded protein: CASQSSGTSLSSYNEQFF. Full variable domain (rest looked up from reference TRBV2 and TRBJ2-1): EPEVTQTPSHQVTQMGQEVILRCVPISNHLYFYWYRQILGQKVEFLVSFYNNEISEKSEIFDDQFSVERPDGSNFTLKIRSTKLEDSAMYFCASQSSGTSLSSYNEQFFGPGTRLTVL.

The CDR3 DNA reads as TGTGCTAGTGGTTCCGGAAGGACAGGGGCCTCTGGAAACACCATATATTTT. It is translated as CASGSGRTGASGNTIYF. The V call is TRBV12-5, the J call TRBJ1-3; TRBD1 agrees at 9 bases. V lost 4 bases, J lost 0 bases, and 7 bases stayed unmatched. Germline V lookup: CDR1 LGHNT, CDR2 FRNRAP. CDR3 length equals 17 residues.

This clone has only a few counts. The V call is TRBV11-2, the J call TRBJ1-2; 7 nucleotides line up with TRBD1. The J segment lost 8 bases and the V segment lost 4 bases, leaving 16 bases of the junction unmatched. In germline, CDR1 is SGHAT, CDR2 FQNNGV. This CDR3 spans 16 amino acids. CDR3 nucleotides: TGTGCCAGCAGCTCCGACAGGGTCCGGGATCGCAGGGGCTACACCTTC. Protein product: CASSSDRVRDRRGYTF. The complete variable domain, with remaining parts taken from reference TRBV11-2 and TRBJ1-2, reads EAGVAQSPRYKIIEKRQSVAFWCNPISGHATLYWYQQILGQGPKLLIQFQNNGVVDDSQLPKDRFSAERLKGVDSTLKIQPAKLEDSAVYLCASSSDRVRDRRGYTFGSGTRLTVV.